This T cell receptor beta chain was recorded in a study of brain T cells in children with intractable seizures. CDR1 is ENHRY, CDR2 SYGVKD, per germline. The CDR3 covers 15 residues. The V and J ends lost 11 bases and 2 bases, in that order; junction bases with no gene match: 14. The time point: blood from clinic visit 5 months post-surgery; TSC patient then seizure free. Clones were read by immunoSEQ multiplex PCR, and TCRdb kept only the in-frame ones, dropping some. The sample contains a few hundred thousand clones, roughly 93% of which appear only once. The sequences come from peripheral blood, collected roughly 5 months after surgery. The receptor was derived from a boy in the first two years of life with tuberous sclerosis and intractable seizures. This chain connects TRBV10-3 to TRBJ2-7; 8 nucleotides line up with TRBD2. The CDR3 reads CAVAGSGDVAYEQYF. The CDR3 DNA follows: TGTGCCGTTGCGGGTAGCGGGGACGTCGCCTACGAGCAGTACTTC.